The 9 T cell receptor beta chains given below trace back to one sample, sequenced in a study of cytomegalovirus exposure and HLA in healthy donors. 13 Jbeta primers and 60 Vbeta primers were used for the PCR. Repertoires were generated with immunoSEQ multiplex PCR, while TCRdb's copy carries only in-frame clones and drops some. The table has 35,000 to 45,000 clones, 60% to 70% seen once. The sequenced sample was PBMCs. The receptors originated from a man in his 60s in good health and CMV-seropositive.

This clone was seen a few times. The chain joins TRBV18 to TRBJ2-1, with 7 positions matching TRBD1. Germline V lookup: CDR1 KGHSH, CDR2 LQKENI. The CDR3 covers 15 residues. V lost 3 bases, J lost 7 bases, and 9 bases stayed unmatched. CDR3: CASSPLLDRLNEQFF. CDR3 nucleotides: TGTGCCAGCTCACCCCTACTGGACAGGCTTAATGAGCAGTTCTTC.

This clone was seen a few times. The rearrangement joins TRBV19 to TRBJ2-7; D may be TRBD2 (5 bases). The CDR3 spans 14 residues. Germline loops: CDR1 LNHDA, CDR2 SQIVND (reference sequence). V was cut by 5 bases and J by 1 base, with 12 bases left in between. CDR3 coding DNA: TGTGCCAGTAGTCCCCGCGAGGGATCCTACGAGCAGTACTTC. Translation: CASSPREGSYEQYF.

The genes are TRBV2 and TRBJ1-2, with TRBD1 matching over 11 bases. This CDR3 region has 13 residues. V lost 10 bases to trimming and J lost 7 bases; unmatched junction nucleotides: 8. Germline V gene sequence: CDR1 SNHLY, CDR2 FYNNEI. The CDR3: CATAGQGVGGYTF. As DNA, the CDR3 is TGTGCCACCGCGGGACAGGGGGTCGGTGGCTACACCTTC.

This clone was seen more than once but under ten times. The chain links TRBV7-3 to TRBJ2-3; TRBD2 aligns across 9 bases. Germline V lookup: CDR1 SGHTA, CDR2 FQGTGA. The length of the CDR3 is 17 residues. The trim removed 2 bases at V and 0 bases at J, leaving 6 bases unmatched. The CDR3 DNA is TGTGCCAGCAGCTTATCAGGGGCGGGAGGGAGCACAGATACGCAGTATTTT. Translated, it gives CASSLSGAGGSTDTQYF.

A remark on this clone: Germline and junction disagree at one end, which may indicate a read error. The chain links TRBV11-2 to TRBJ1-4; 8 bases match TRBD1. CDR3 size: 14 residues. Germline values: CDR1 SGHAT, CDR2 FQNNGV. The CDR3 loop reads CASSLRGQAKPKSF. CDR3 DNA: TGTGCCAGCAGCTTGCGGGGACAGGCCAAACCCAAGTCCTTT.

The chain uses TRBV5-6 and TRBJ2-5; possibly TRBD2 for D (6 bases). CDR3 length equals 16 residues. CDR1 is SGHDT and CDR2 is YYEEEE in the germline V gene. The germline V and J ends were trimmed by 4 bases and 2 bases, with 18 bases remaining between them. Written as DNA, the CDR3 is TGTGCCAGCAGCCCGCACCTCGGGGGTCCTCAAGAGACCCAGTACTTC. It yields the protein CASSPHLGGPQETQYF.

The J gene is TRBJ1-5, the V gene TRBV12-5; TRBD1 matches 8 bases. The germline CDR1 and CDR2 sequences are LGHNT and FRNRAP. With 0 bases clipped from V and 2 bases from J, the junction kept 9 bases outside the gene matches. CDR3 length: 18 amino acids. The CDR3 DNA reads TGTGCTAGTGGTTTGGTATTGCTTGGACAGGGTGGCAATCAGCCCCAGCATTTT. It translates to CASGLVLLGQGGNQPQHF.

V usage is TRBV7-9 and J usage is TRBJ2-7, with 8 bases that match TRBD1. The CDR3 covers 16 residues. J gave up 7 bases and V 3 bases, and 14 bases lay outside the gene matches. Germline CDR1 is SEHNR and CDR2 is FQNEAQ (reference sequence). The CDR3 DNA is TGTGCCAGCAGCTTGTTTCGGGGGACAGGTCTCCCGGAGCAGTACTTC. It encodes CASSLFRGTGLPEQYF.

DNA of the CDR3: TGTGCCAGCAGGTCCGGGACTAGGAAAGAGACCCAGTACTTC. This sequence encodes CASRSGTRKETQYF. The rearrangement links TRBV7-2 to TRBJ2-5; 8 bases are shared with TRBD2. CDR1 and CDR2 from the germline V gene are SGHTA and FQGNSA. The CDR3 has 14 residues. Trimming removed 6 bases from V and 3 bases from J; junction bases left unmatched: 6.